The entry below describes one T cell receptor (beta chain). One junction end disagrees with the germline gene, perhaps due to a read error. This record belongs to a study of blood T cells in healthy people across ages. For the second PCR, which ran for roughly 6 to 11 cycles, a sample-barcoded 5' primer and a J-beta primer mix were used. In TCRdb, the 5' RACE reads were re-called with MiXCR into one record per CDR3 protein. The sample carries 550,000 to 650,000 distinct CDR3 sequences, about 30% recorded once. This CDR3 region has 10 residues. Germline CDR1 reads MDHEN; CDR2 reads SYDVKM. Material: blood. J is TRBJ1-4 and V is TRBV28; weak D call: TRBD1 (5 bases). The clonotype originates from a woman older than 75 in good health. The CDR3 coding sequence is TGTGTCAGCAGGGCAGAAAAACTGTTTTTT. Translated, it gives CVSRAEKLFF.